A selection of T cell receptor beta chains follows, all from one sample in a study of shared clonotypes between healthy human individuals. The data were produced by immunoSEQ multiplex PCR, yet TCRdb's version contains in-frame clones alone and is incomplete. This sample has 1,400,000 or so clones, with 98% to 99% found just once. Sequencing was performed on naive CD4+ T cells sorted from blood. These TCRs come from a man aged 30 to 39 in good health. Each CDR3 is given with its conserved first and last residue. A D gene is named only where the DNA matches it firmly. Clone size is shown for a subset of rows, as once, few, many or a class of expanded clone.

J | size | D | V | DNA | CDR3
TRBJ2-7 | once | TRBD1 | TRBV5-6 | TGTGCCAGCAGCTTCCCGGGACAGGGGTTCCACGAGCAGTACTTC | CASSFPGQGFHEQYF
TRBJ2-2 | - | - | TRBV19 | TGTGCCAGTTGCCCGGACCCCTTTCGGGCCGGGGAGCTGTTTTTT | CASCPDPFRAGELFF
TRBJ2-1 | - | TRBD2 | TRBV6-5 | TGTGCCAGCAGTTTCGGGAGGGCCTACAATGAGCAGTTCTTC | CASSFGRAYNEQFF
TRBJ2-7 | - | - | TRBV5-6 | TGTGCCAGCAGCCACGGGGGAGTCCACTACGAGCAGTACTTC | CASSHGGVHYEQYF
TRBJ1-4 | - | - | TRBV25-1 | TGTGCCAGCAGTGATGGGGGGTTAGGTGAAAAACTGTTTTTT | CASSDGGLGEKLFF
TRBJ2-7 | - | - | TRBV7-9 | TGTGCCAGCAGCTTAGTACTAGCAGGGGGTGTTTACGAGCAGTACTTC | CASSLVLAGGVYEQYF
TRBJ2-7 | - | - | TRBV5-1 | TGCGCCAGCAGGGCAGGGGAAGCCTACGAGCAGTACTTC | CASRAGEAYEQYF
TRBJ2-7 | - | - | TRBV28 | TGTGCCAGCAGTTTTCGCCCACCCCCGTACGAGCAGTACTTC | CASSFRPPPYEQYF
TRBJ2-4 | - | - | TRBV9 | TGTGCCAGCAGCGACCTCCCCCTCGGAGGGCCGAAAAACATTCAGTACTTC | CASSDLPLGGPKNIQYF
TRBJ2-3 | - | TRBD1 | TRBV6-1 | TGTGCCAGCAGTGAAGTATGGACAGGGGGAGATACGCAGTATTTT | CASSEVWTGGDTQYF
TRBJ2-1 | once | - | TRBV29-1 | TGCAGCGGCTGGGCGGATAAACTAAAGAATGAGCAGTTCTTC | CSGWADKLKNEQFF
TRBJ1-1 | once | - | TRBV10-2 | TGCGCCACAAAATCATTGGGCGGCACTGAAGCTTTCTTT | CATKSLGGTEAFF
TRBJ2-1 | - | - | TRBV10-3 | TGTGCCATCAGTGCTTCAGCGGCCAGCTCCTACAATGAGCAGTTCTTC | CAISASAASSYNEQFF
TRBJ2-2 | - | - | TRBV6-6 | TGTGCCAGCAGTTATCTGAACACCGGGGAGCTGTTTTTT | CASSYLNTGELFF
TRBJ1-1 | - | - | TRBV2 | TGTGCCAGCAGAGCGACTCCAGCGGTAGGCACTGAAGCTTTCTTT | CASRATPAVGTEAFF
TRBJ1-2 | - | - | TRBV5-4 | TGTGCCAGCAGCGCGGGACGGCACCGGGACGGCTACACCTTC | CASSAGRHRDGYTF
TRBJ2-7 | - | - | TRBV5-6 | TGTGCCAGCAGCTTGGCGGCGGGAAGTACCTACGAGCAGTACTTC | CASSLAAGSTYEQYF
TRBJ2-7 | - | TRBD1 | TRBV9 | TGTGCCAGCAGCGTCGGGACAGTTAGCTACGAGCAGTACTTC | CASSVGTVSYEQYF
TRBJ2-7 | - | - | TRBV25-1 | TGTGCCAGCCGGCCCAAGGGACTTCGGGGAGAGCAGTACTTC | CASRPKGLRGEQYF
TRBJ2-5 | - | - | TRBV7-2 | TGTGCCAGCAGCTTAACAACTTACCAAGAGACCCAGTACTTC | CASSLTTYQETQYF
TRBJ2-3 | once | TRBD1 | TRBV6-6 | TGTGCCAGCAGGACAGGGGGGAACACAGATACGCAGTATTTT | CASRTGGNTDTQYF
TRBJ2-7 | - | - | TRBV11-2 | TGTGCCAGCAGCCCGTCGCTCTGGAGGAACTACGAGCAGTACTTC | CASSPSLWRNYEQYF
TRBJ2-7 | - | TRBD1 | TRBV18 | TGTGCCAGCTCCCCCTTCGAGACAGGGCTCAGCGAGCAGTACTTC | CASSPFETGLSEQYF
TRBJ2-1 | - | - | TRBV10-3 | TGTGCCATCAGTCCGGACGCCGGAGGTGAGCAGTTCTTC | CAISPDAGGEQFF
TRBJ1-2 | few | - | TRBV5-1 | TGCGCCAGCAGCTTGAACAGAGACTATGGCTACACCTTC | CASSLNRDYGYTF
TRBJ2-4 | - | - | TRBV6-5 | TGTGCCAGCAGTTACTCGAGTATAGCGGCGGACATTCAGTACTTC | CASSYSSIAADIQYF
TRBJ2-7 | - | - | TRBV5-1 | TGCGCCAGCAGCTTGTTTGCAGGGGGGATAGGCGAGCAGTACTTC | CASSLFAGGIGEQYF
TRBJ2-3 | - | - | TRBV11-2 | TGTGCCAGCAGCTTAGAAGCTGGTCGAGATACGCAGTATTTT | CASSLEAGRDTQYF
TRBJ2-7 | - | - | TRBV5-1 | TGCGCCAGCAGCTTGGCCGGAGGGGCGAGCGTCTACGAGCAGTACTTC | CASSLAGGASVYEQYF
TRBJ1-1 | - | - | TRBV12-5 | TGTGCTAGTGGTTTGGGACTTAGGACAGATGTGAACACTGAAGCTTTCTTT | CASGLGLRTDVNTEAFF
TRBJ1-2 | once | - | TRBV28 | TGTGCCAGCAGTTGGACATCCAGGAGGGGCTATGGCTACACCTTC | CASSWTSRRGYGYTF
TRBJ2-3 | - | - | TRBV11-3 | TGTGCCAGCAGCTTAGCGGCCGATACGCAGTATTTT | CASSLAADTQYF
TRBJ1-5 | - | - | TRBV9 | TGTGCCAGCAGCGTAGAGGGGGGTAAGCAGCCCCAGCATTTT | CASSVEGGKQPQHF
TRBJ2-5 | - | - | TRBV5-1 | TGCGCCAGCAGCGTGATCCCTCACGGGGCCCAAGAGACCCAGTACTTC | CASSVIPHGAQETQYF
TRBJ2-1 | - | TRBD2 | TRBV10-2 | TGCGCCAGCAGTCGGACTAGCGGGAACTACAATGAGCAGTTCTTC | CASSRTSGNYNEQFF